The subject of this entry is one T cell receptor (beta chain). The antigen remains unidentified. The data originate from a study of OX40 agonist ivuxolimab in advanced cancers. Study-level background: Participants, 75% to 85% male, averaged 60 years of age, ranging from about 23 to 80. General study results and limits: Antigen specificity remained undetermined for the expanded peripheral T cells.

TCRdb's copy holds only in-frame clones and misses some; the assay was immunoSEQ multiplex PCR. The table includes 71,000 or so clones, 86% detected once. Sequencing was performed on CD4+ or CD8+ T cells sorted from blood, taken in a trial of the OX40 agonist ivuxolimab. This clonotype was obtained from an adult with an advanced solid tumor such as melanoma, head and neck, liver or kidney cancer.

The CDR3 sequence is CASSVGAGTNYGYTF. CDR3 DNA: TGTGCCAGCAGCGTAGGAGCGGGGACCAACTATGGCTACACCTTC. The genes are TRBV9 and TRBJ1-2; tentative D call: TRBD1 (5 bases). Trimming stripped 0 bases from V and 2 bases from J, with 11 bases between. CDR1 and CDR2 from the germline V gene are SGDLS and YYNGEE. The CDR3 has 15 residues. Full variable domain (remainder filled in from reference TRBV9 and TRBJ1-2): DSGVTQTPKHLITATGQRVTLRCSPRSGDLSVYWYQQSLDQGLQFLIQYYNGEERAKGNILERFSAQQFPDLHSELNLSSLELGDSALYFCASSVGAGTNYGYTFGSGTRLTVV.